A selection of T cell receptor beta chains follows, all from one sample in a study of T cells in Graves' hyperthyroidism and ophthalmopathy. TCRdb recomputed calls from the multiplex PCR reads with MiXCR, one row per CDR3 protein. The table records a few hundred thousand distinct CDR3 sequences, 15% to 19% of them present only once. Sequencing was carried out using blood. These receptors originate from a woman in her late teens or twenties with Graves' hyperthyroidism. Each CDR3 is given with its conserved first and last residue. D genes are given only for firm matches. For some rows the clone size is stated as once, few or many, or as a class when expanded; others skip it.

TRBD1	TRBV2	many	TRBJ1-2	CASSLQGAAFYGYTF	TGTGCCAGCAGTTTACAGGGGGCGGCCTTCTATGGCTACACCTTC
-	TRBV6-1	many	TRBJ1-2	CASTVIRVGNENYGYTF	TGTGCCAGCACAGTTATAAGGGTAGGGAACGAAAACTATGGCTACACCTTC
TRBD1	TRBV6-1	many	TRBJ2-3	CASSGIGQGTDTQYF	TGTGCCAGCAGTGGGATAGGACAGGGCACAGATACGCAGTATTTT
TRBD1	TRBV12-3/TRBV12-4	many	TRBJ1-5	CASGGVGGAGQPQHF	TGTGCCAGCGGGGGGGTAGGGGGCGCGGGGCAGCCCCAGCATTTT
TRBD1	TRBV2	many	TRBJ2-7	CASRTGTGIYEQYF	TGTGCCAGCAGGACCGGGACAGGGATCTACGAGCAGTACTTC
-	TRBV28	many	TRBJ1-2	CASSLMQTDGYTF	TGTGCCAGCAGTTTGATGCAAACAGATGGCTACACCTTC
-	TRBV30	-	TRBJ1-2	CAWSVGSYTF	TGTGCCTGGAGTGTGGGGAGTTACACCTTC
-	TRBV4-1	-	TRBJ2-3	CASSQDGVAQYF	TGCGCCAGCAGCCAAGATGGAGTAGCGCAGTATTTT
TRBD2	TRBV12-5	-	TRBJ2-1	CASGFIASGSASNEQFF	TGTGCTAGTGGTTTTATCGCTAGCGGGAGTGCATCGAATGAGCAGTTCTTC
-	TRBV12-5	many	TRBJ2-7	CASGLVGYEQYF	TGTGCTAGTGGTTTGGTTGGATACGAGCAGTACTTC
-	TRBV10-3	many	TRBJ1-2	CAISEGLQGYGYTF	TGTGCCATCAGTGAAGGGCTACAGGGCTATGGCTACACCTTC
-	TRBV7-2	many	TRBJ2-7	CASSPGPSYEQYF	TGTGCCAGCAGCCCCGGGCCTTCCTACGAGCAGTACTTC
-	TRBV12-3/TRBV12-4	many	TRBJ2-7	CASSWDRDYEQYF	TGTGCCAGCAGCTGGGACCGAGACTACGAGCAGTACTTC
-	TRBV18	many	TRBJ1-2	CASSKTGTDWYGYTF	TGTGCCAGCTCAAAGACAGGAACGGATTGGTATGGCTACACCTTC
-	TRBV6-1	few	TRBJ1-3	CASSPGTGNTIYF	TGTGCCAGCAGTCCCGGGACTGGAAACACCATATATTTT
-	TRBV3-1	many	TRBJ1-1	CASSQTDGGTEAFF	TGTGCCAGCAGCCAAACCGACGGGGGCACTGAAGCTTTCTTT
-	TRBV29-1	many	TRBJ2-7	CSVGDSGGKPGLTPYEQYF	TGCAGCGTCGGGGACTCGGGGGGCAAACCGGGATTGACACCCTACGAGCAGTACTTC
-	TRBV2	many	TRBJ1-2	CASSDRKDGYYGYTF	TGTGCCAGCAGTGACCGGAAGGACGGGTACTATGGCTACACCTTC
-	TRBV5-1	many	TRBJ2-5	CASSPRWATQETQYF	TGCGCCAGCAGCCCCCGGTGGGCGACCCAAGAGACCCAGTACTTC
-	TRBV6-1	many	TRBJ1-4	CALSAEGEKLFF	TGTGCCCTGAGCGCGGAGGGTGAAAAACTGTTTTTT
-	TRBV20-1	-	TRBJ1-6	CSADGGWNSPLHF	TGCAGTGCCGACGGGGGTTGGAATTCACCCCTCCACTTT
TRBD2	TRBV27	many	TRBJ2-7	CASSLYRQAGDSYEQYF	TGTGCCAGCAGTTTATATCGGCAAGCGGGGGACTCCTACGAGCAGTACTTC